This T cell receptor beta chain was identified during a study of breast tumors, draining lymph nodes, adjacent tissues. Study-level results: The data were judged consistent with most tumor T cells coming from lymph node and expanding in tumor. That most tumor T cells come from lymph nodes remained unproven. Compared with basal-like, luminal-like tumors shared significantly more repertoire with nontumor tissue. Tumor repertoires ranked between lymph nodes and nontumor tissue in diversity, with V and J gene preferences.

A note on this clonotype: Its antigen is not known.

Unmatched junction bases numbered 13, after V lost 5 bases and J lost 7 bases. This CDR3 has 16 residues. Germline V CDR1 and CDR2: MNHNY, SVGAGI (reference sequence). The lymph nodes were axillary draining lymph nodes from breast cancer patients. MiXCR was run by TCRdb on the multiplex PCR reads, yielding one entry per CDR3 protein. Here the sample spans about 230,000 distinct CDR3 sequences, about a third being singletons. The sequenced sample consisted of axillary lymph node tissue. This receptor was identified in a female donor with breast cancer. Some clones in this sample may be carry-over from other donors' samples. The V and J genes are TRBV6-6 and TRBJ2-4; 8 positions match TRBD1. The CDR3 protein is CASSPRPTGAGNIQYF. CDR3 nucleotide sequence: TGTGCCAGCAGTCCCCGACCGACAGGGGCCGGGAACATTCAGTACTTC.